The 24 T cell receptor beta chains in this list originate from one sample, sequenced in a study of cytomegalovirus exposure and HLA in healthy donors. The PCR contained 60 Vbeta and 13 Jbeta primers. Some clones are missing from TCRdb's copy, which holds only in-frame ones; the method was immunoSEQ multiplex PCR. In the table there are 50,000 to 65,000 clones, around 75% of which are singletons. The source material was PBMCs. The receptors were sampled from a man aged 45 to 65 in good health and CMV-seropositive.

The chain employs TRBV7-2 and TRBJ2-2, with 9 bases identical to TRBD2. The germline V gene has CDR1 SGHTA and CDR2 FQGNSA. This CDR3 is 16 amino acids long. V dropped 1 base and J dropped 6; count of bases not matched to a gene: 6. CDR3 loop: CASSLVGGGAAGELFF. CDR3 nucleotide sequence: TGTGCCAGCAGCTTAGTGGGCGGGGGGGCGGCCGGGGAGCTGTTTTTT.

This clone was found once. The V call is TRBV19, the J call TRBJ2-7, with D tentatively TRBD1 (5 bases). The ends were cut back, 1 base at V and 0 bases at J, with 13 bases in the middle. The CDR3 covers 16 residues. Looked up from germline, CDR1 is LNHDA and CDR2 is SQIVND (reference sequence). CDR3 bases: TGTGCCAGTAGTATAGGTGCAGGGTTGGGCTCCTACGAGCAGTACTTC. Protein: CASSIGAGLGSYEQYF.

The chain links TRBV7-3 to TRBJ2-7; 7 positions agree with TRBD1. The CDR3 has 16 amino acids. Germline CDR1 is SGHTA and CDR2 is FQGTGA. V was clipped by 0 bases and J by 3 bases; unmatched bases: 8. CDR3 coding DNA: TGTGCCAGCAGCTTAACGGGGGACAGTCTCATCTACGAGCAGTACTTC. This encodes CASSLTGDSLIYEQYF.

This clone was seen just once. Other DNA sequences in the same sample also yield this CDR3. Here the CDR3 reads CASRPPGMTGELFF. The CDR3 DNA follows: TGTGCCAGCCGCCCCCCGGGGATGACCGGGGAGCTGTTTTTT. The chain carries TRBV6-5 and TRBJ2-2, with a tentative D call TRBD2 (5 bases). This CDR3 spans 14 amino acids. V was clipped by 8 bases and J by 5 bases, with 15 bases between them. The germline CDR1 and CDR2 sequences are MNHEY and SVGAGI.

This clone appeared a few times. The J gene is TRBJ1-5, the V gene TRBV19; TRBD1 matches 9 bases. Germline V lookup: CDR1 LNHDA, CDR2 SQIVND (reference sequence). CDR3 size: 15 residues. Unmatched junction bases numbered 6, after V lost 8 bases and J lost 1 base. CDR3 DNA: TGTGCCAGTGGGACAGGGACGGGGAGCAATCAGCCCCAGCATTTT. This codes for CASGTGTGSNQPQHF.

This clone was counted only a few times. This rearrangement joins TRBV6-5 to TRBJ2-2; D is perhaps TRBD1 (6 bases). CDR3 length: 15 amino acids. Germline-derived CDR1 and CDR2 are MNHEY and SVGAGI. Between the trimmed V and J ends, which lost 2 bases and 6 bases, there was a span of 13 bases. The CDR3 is CASSYTRGSSGELFF. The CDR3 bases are TGTGCCAGCAGTTACACCAGGGGCAGTTCCGGGGAGCTGTTTTTT.

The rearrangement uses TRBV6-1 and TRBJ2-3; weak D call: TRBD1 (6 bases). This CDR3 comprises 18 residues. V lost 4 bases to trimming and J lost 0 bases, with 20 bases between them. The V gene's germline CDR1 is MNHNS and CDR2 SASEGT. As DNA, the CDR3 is TGTGCCAGCAGTGCGAAATCCAGGGGCGGCCCTAGCACAGATACGCAGTATTTT. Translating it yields CASSAKSRGGPSTDTQYF.

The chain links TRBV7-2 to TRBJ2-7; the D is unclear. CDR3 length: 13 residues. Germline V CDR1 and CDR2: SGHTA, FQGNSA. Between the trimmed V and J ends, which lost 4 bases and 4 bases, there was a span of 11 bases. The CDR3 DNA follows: TGTGCCAGCAGCTCCTCTTACACGTACGAGCAGTACTTC. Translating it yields CASSSSYTYEQYF.

CDR3 residues: CASSYLTGLETQYF. CDR3 in DNA: TGTGCCAGCAGTTACCTTACAGGGTTGGAGACCCAGTACTTC. V gene TRBV6-5 combines with J gene TRBJ2-5, with D perhaps TRBD1 (6 bases). The germline CDR1 and CDR2 sequences are MNHEY and SVGAGI. The CDR3 contains 14 residues. The V end lost 2 bases, the J end lost 5 bases, and 12 bases lay between the germline ends.

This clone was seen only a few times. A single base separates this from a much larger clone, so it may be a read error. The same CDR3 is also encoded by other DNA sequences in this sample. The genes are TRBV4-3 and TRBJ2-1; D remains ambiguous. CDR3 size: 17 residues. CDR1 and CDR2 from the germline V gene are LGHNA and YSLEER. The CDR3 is CASRQDMIVLMYNEQFF. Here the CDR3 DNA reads TGCGCCAGCAGACAAGATATGATCGTACTCATGTACAATGAGCAGTTCTTC.

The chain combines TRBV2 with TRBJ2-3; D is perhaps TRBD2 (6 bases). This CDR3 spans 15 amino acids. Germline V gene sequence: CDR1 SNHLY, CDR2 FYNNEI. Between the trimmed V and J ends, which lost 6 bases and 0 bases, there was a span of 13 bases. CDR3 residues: CASSPGGASTDTQYF. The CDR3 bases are TGTGCCAGCAGCCCCGGGGGAGCGAGCACAGATACGCAGTATTTT.

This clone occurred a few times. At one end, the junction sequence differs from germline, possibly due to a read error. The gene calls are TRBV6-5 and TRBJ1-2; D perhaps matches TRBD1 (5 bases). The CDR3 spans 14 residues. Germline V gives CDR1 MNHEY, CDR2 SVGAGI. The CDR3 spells CASSYSKSGPGYNF. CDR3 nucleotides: TGTGCCAGCAGTTACTCGAAATCAGGGCCCGGCTACAACTTC.

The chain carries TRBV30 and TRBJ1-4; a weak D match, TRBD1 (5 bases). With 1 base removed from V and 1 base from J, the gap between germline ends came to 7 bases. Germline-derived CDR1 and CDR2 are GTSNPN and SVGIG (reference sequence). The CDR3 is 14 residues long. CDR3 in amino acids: CAWSAGGTNEKLFF. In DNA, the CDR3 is TGTGCCTGGAGTGCGGGGGGAACTAATGAAAAACTGTTTTTT. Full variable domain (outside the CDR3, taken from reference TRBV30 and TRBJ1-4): SQTIHQWPATLVQPVGSPLSLECTVEGTSNPNLYWYRQAAGRGLQLLFYSVGIGQISSEVPQNLSASRPQDRQFILSSKKLLLSDSGFYLCAWSAGGTNEKLFFGSGTQLSVL.

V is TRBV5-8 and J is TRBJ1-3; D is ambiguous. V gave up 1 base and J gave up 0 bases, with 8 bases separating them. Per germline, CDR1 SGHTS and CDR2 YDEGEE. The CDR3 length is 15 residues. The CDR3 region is CASSLIGSSGNTIYF. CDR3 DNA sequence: TGTGCCAGCAGCTTGATCGGGAGCTCTGGAAACACCATATATTTT.

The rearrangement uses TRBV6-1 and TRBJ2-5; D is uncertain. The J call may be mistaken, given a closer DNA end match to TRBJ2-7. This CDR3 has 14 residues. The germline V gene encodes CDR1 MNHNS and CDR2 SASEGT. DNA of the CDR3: TGTGCCAGCTCAGGCAGTAGTCTCCTCTACGAGCAGTACTTC. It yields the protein CASSGSSLLYEQYF.

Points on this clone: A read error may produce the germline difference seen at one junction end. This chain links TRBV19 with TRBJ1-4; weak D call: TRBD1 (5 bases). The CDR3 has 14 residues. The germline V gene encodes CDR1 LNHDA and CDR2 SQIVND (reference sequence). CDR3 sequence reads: CASSLTASNEKLLF. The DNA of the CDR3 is TGTGCCAGTAGCCTGACAGCATCGAATGAAAAACTGCTTTTT.

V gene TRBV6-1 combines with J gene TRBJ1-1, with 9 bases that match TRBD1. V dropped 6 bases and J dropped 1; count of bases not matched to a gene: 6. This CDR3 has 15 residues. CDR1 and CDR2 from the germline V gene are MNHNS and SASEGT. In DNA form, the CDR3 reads TGTGCCAGCAGCTCGGGACAGGGTACGAACACTGAAGCTTTCTTT. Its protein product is CASSSGQGTNTEAFF.

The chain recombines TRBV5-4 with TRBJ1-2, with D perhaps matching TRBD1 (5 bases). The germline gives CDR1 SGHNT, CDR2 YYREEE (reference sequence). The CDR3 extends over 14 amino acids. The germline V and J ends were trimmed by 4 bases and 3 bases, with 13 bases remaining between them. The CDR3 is CASSHSGGDYGYTF. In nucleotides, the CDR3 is TGTGCCAGCAGCCATTCGGGGGGGGACTATGGCTACACCTTC.

The CDR3 protein is CASSQPGAVYNEQFF. The CDR3 DNA sequence: TGTGCCAGCAGCCAACCCGGTGCGGTGTACAATGAGCAGTTCTTC. This rearrangement joins TRBV7-9 to TRBJ2-1; D is unclear. V shed 5 bases and J shed 4 bases, with 15 bases lying between them. CDR1 SEHNR and CDR2 FQNEAQ come from the germline V gene (reference sequence). This CDR3 has 15 amino acids.

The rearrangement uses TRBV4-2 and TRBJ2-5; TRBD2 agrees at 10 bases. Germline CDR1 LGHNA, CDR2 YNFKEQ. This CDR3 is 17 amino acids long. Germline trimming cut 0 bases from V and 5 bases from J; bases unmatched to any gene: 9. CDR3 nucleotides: TGTGCCAGCAGCCAAGATGGGAGCGGGGGGGGCCAGGAGACCCAGTACTTC. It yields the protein CASSQDGSGGGQETQYF.

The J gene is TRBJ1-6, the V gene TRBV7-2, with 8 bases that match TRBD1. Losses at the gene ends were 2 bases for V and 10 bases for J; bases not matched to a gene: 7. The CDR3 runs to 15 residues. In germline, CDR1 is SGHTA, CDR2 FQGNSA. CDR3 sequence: CASSLRQGAESPLHF. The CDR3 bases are TGTGCCAGCAGCTTACGGCAGGGGGCTGAATCACCCCTCCACTTT.

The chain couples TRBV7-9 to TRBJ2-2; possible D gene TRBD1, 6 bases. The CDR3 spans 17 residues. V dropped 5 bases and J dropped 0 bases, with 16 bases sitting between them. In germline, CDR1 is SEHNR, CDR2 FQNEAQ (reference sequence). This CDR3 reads CASSQRTDSANTGELFF. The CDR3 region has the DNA TGTGCCAGCAGCCAAAGGACGGACAGCGCGAACACCGGGGAGCTGTTTTTT. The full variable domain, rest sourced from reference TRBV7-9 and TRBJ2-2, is DTGVSQNPRHKITKRGQNVTFRCDPISEHNRLYWYRQTLGQGPEFLTYFQNEAQLEKSRLLSDRFSAERPKGSFSTLEIQRTEQGDSAMYLCASSQRTDSANTGELFFGEGSRLTVL.

CDR3 region: CASNRQGRGEKLFF. DNA for the CDR3: TGTGCCAGCAACCGACAGGGCAGAGGTGAAAAACTGTTTTTT. The V call is TRBV5-4, the J call TRBJ1-4; 7 nucleotides align to TRBD1. Germline V gene data show CDR1 as SGHNT and CDR2 as YYREEE (reference sequence). There are 14 residues in the CDR3. Trimming cost V 6 bases and J 7 bases; bases outside gene matches: 9.

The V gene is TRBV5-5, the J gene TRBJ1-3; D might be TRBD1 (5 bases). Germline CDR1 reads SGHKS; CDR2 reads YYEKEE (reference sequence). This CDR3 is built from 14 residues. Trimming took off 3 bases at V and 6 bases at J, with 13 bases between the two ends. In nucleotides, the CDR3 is TGTGCCAGCAGCTCCGGGGGTAGGGAAAACACCATATATTTT. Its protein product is CASSSGGRENTIYF.